These 20 T cell receptor beta chains were sequenced from one sample in a study of shared clonotypes between healthy human individuals. The assay was immunoSEQ multiplex PCR, and TCRdb's table has in-frame clones only and misses some. This table has 1,400,000 or so clones, 97% to 99% appearing once. The sample taken for sequencing was naive CD4+ T cells sorted from blood. Described subset: CD45RA+ positively selected. Receptors were obtained from a man aged 30-40 years in good health.

This sequence joins TRBV4-2 and TRBJ2-1, with D perhaps matching TRBD1 (7 bases). V lost 4 bases and J 7 bases, leaving 23 bases between the germline ends. The CDR3 loop spans 17 amino acids. Per the germline V gene, CDR1 is LGHNA and CDR2 is YNFKEQ. The CDR3 here is CASSRLTTGEVWNEQFF. DNA for the CDR3: TGTGCCAGCAGCCGACTAACCACAGGGGAGGTTTGGAATGAGCAGTTCTTC.

As DNA, the CDR3 is TGTGCCAGCAGCCGACCGGGGGTGGAGCAGTACTTC. Its translation is CASSRPGVEQYF. The V and J genes are TRBV9 and TRBJ2-7; the D gene is possibly TRBD2 (6 bases). Between the trimmed V and J ends, which lost 4 bases and 7 bases, there was a span of 12 bases. The CDR3 covers 12 residues. Germline CDR1 reads SGDLS; CDR2 reads YYNGEE.

CDR3 nucleotides: TGTGCCAGCAGTTTTGGACTAGCGGGGCCTATCACAGATACGCAGTATTTT. It codes for CASSFGLAGPITDTQYF. The gene calls are TRBV7-6 and TRBJ2-3, with TRBD2 matching 12 bases. The CDR3 contains 17 residues. Germline V gene sequence: CDR1 SGHVS, CDR2 FNYEAQ. With 6 bases clipped from V and 2 bases from J, the junction kept 9 bases outside the gene matches.

The V gene is TRBV18, the J gene TRBJ1-1; 8 nucleotides match TRBD1. The germline CDR1 and CDR2 sequences are KGHSH and LQKENI. The CDR3 sequence is 13 residues long. V gave up 3 bases and J gave up 8 bases; unmatched junction bases: 5. CDR3 loop: CASSPRGQGEAFF. The CDR3 bases are TGTGCCAGCTCACCCAGAGGACAGGGAGAAGCTTTCTTT.

V is TRBV5-1 and J is TRBJ1-5; 11 bases are shared with TRBD1. The germline V gene has CDR1 SGHRS and CDR2 YFSETQ. The V and J ends lost 3 bases and 6 bases, in that order; junction bases with no gene match: 2. The CDR3 has 14 residues. The CDR3 DNA sequence: TGCGCCAGCAGCTACGGACAGGGGGCTCAGCCCCAGCATTTT. Amino acids: CASSYGQGAQPQHF.

The chain joins TRBV7-9 to TRBJ1-1; D uncertain. The CDR3 sequence is 16 residues long. Trimming stripped 5 bases from V and 0 bases from J, with 16 bases between. The germline V gene has CDR1 SEHNR and CDR2 FQNEAQ (reference sequence). The CDR3 DNA follows: TGTGCCAGCAGCCAAAATGTCGGGTATTTGAACACTGAAGCTTTCTTT. This sequence encodes CASSQNVGYLNTEAFF.

This chain joins TRBV19 and TRBJ2-3; D not resolved. Germline CDR1 and CDR2: LNHDA and SQIVND (reference sequence). V was cut by 4 bases and J by 4 bases, with 6 bases left in between. CDR3 size: 12 residues. CDR3 region: CASSNIPDTQYF. CDR3 nucleotides: TGTGCCAGTAGTAATATCCCAGATACGCAGTATTTT.

The rearrangement uses TRBV10-3 and TRBJ1-4, with D uncertain. Germline V gives CDR1 ENHRY, CDR2 SYGVKD. The CDR3 sequence is 15 residues long. Trimming cost V 3 bases and J 7 bases, with 15 bases left between them. CDR3 DNA sequence: TGTGCCATCAGTGACCCCGGCGGTTCCCGTGAAAAACTGTTTTTT. Its protein is CAISDPGGSREKLFF.

This clone was recorded once. The identical CDR3 is also encoded by other nucleotide sequences in the sample. The CDR3 nucleotides read TGTGCCAGCAGTGAGGGGCCCGGACAGCCCCAGCATTTT. It is translated as CASSEGPGQPQHF. The chain links TRBV6-1 to TRBJ1-5, with D possibly being TRBD1 (5 bases). The CDR3 has 13 amino acids. Germline V gene sequence: CDR1 MNHNS, CDR2 SASEGT. Trimming removed 3 bases from V and 7 bases from J, with 10 bases in between.

This chain connects TRBV30 to TRBJ2-7; the D gene is possibly TRBD1 (5 bases). With 0 bases removed from V and 4 bases from J, the gap between germline ends came to 19 bases. The CDR3 is 16 amino acids. Germline V gene lookup returns CDR1 GTSNPN and CDR2 SVGIG (reference sequence). CDR3 residues: CAWSVGRTRGEYEQYF. The CDR3 nucleotides are TGTGCCTGGAGTGTGGGTCGGACAAGGGGTGAATACGAGCAGTACTTC. Complete variable domain (other parts from reference TRBV30 and TRBJ2-7): SQTIHQWPATLVQPVGSPLSLECTVEGTSNPNLYWYRQAAGRGLQLLFYSVGIGQISSEVPQNLSASRPQDRQFILSSKKLLLSDSGFYLCAWSVGRTRGEYEQYFGPGTRLTVT.

For the CDR3, the DNA is TGTGCCAGCAGGGACAGGCCTATGAACACTGAAGCTTTCTTT. It encodes CASRDRPMNTEAFF. The V call is TRBV28, the J call TRBJ1-1, with 7 bases matching TRBD1. Germline CDR1 is MDHEN and CDR2 is SYDVKM. This CDR3 comprises 14 residues. J lost 0 bases, V lost 6 bases, and 4 bases had no gene match.

The chain has TRBV5-4 and TRBJ2-7; 9 nucleotides agree with TRBD1. Germline-derived CDR1 and CDR2 are SGHNT and YYREEE (reference sequence). V gave up 4 bases and J gave up 0 bases; unmatched junction bases: 2. CDR3 length: 14 residues. CDR3 sequence reads: CASSVTGGSYEQYF. CDR3 DNA: TGTGCCAGCAGCGTGACAGGGGGCTCCTACGAGCAGTACTTC.

This clone has a single count. This chain links TRBV7-2 with TRBJ2-5; 7 nucleotides align to TRBD2. Germline trimming cut 3 bases from V and 7 bases from J; bases unmatched to any gene: 14. Germline loops: CDR1 SGHTA, CDR2 FQGNSA. The CDR3 totals 16 residues. The CDR3 region is CASSLSRLAVSGTQYF. For the CDR3, the DNA is TGTGCCAGCAGCTTGTCCAGGCTAGCGGTTTCCGGGACCCAGTACTTC.

CDR3: CASSRGTEQYF. The CDR3 nucleotides are TGTGCCAGCAGTAGGGGGACCGAGCAGTACTTC. The rearrangement uses TRBV6-1 and TRBJ2-7, with a weak D call TRBD1 (6 bases). This CDR3 has 11 amino acids. The ends were cut back, 5 bases at V and 6 bases at J, with 8 bases in the middle. CDR1 MNHNS and CDR2 SASEGT come from the germline V gene.

This clone appeared a single time. The V and J genes are TRBV5-1 and TRBJ2-1; D ambiguous. This CDR3 is 14 amino acids long. Between the trimmed V and J ends, which lost 7 bases and 0 bases, there was a span of 11 bases. Germline CDR1 and CDR2: SGHRS and YFSETQ. The CDR3: CASCITYSYNEQFF. The CDR3 coding sequence is TGCGCCAGCTGTATCACCTACTCCTACAATGAGCAGTTCTTC. Variable domain in full (rest from reference TRBV5-1 and TRBJ2-1): KAGVTQTPRYLIKTRGQQVTLSCSPISGHRSVSWYQQTPGQGLQFLFEYFSETQRNKGNFPGRFSGRQFSNSRSEMNVSTLELGDSALYLCASCITYSYNEQFFGPGTRLTVL.

The V and J genes are TRBV2 and TRBJ2-1, with unresolved D. The length of the CDR3 is 12 residues. Germline lookup yields CDR1 SNHLY and CDR2 FYNNEI. V was clipped by 6 bases and J by 9 bases, with 12 bases between them. This CDR3 is CASRPLWVEQFF. CDR3 bases: TGTGCCAGCAGGCCCCTTTGGGTTGAGCAGTTCTTC.

The V call is TRBV5-1, the J call TRBJ2-2; 9 positions match TRBD2. The germline CDR1 and CDR2 sequences are SGHRS and YFSETQ. This CDR3 has 15 amino acids. The trim removed 1 base at V and 6 bases at J, leaving 4 bases unmatched. CDR3 bases: TGCGCCAGCAGCTTGTCGCGGGAGGGTGCCGGGGAGCTGTTTTTT. This gives the protein CASSLSREGAGELFF.

This sequence joins TRBV5-1 and TRBJ1-1; D is unresolved. V lost 0 bases to trimming and J lost 4 bases, with 13 bases between them. The germline V gene has CDR1 SGHRS and CDR2 YFSETQ. The CDR3 consists of 15 residues. CDR3 in amino acids: CASSLDPNTGTEAFF. The CDR3 DNA is TGCGCCAGCAGCTTGGATCCTAACACGGGCACTGAAGCTTTCTTT.

The chain couples TRBV4-1 to TRBJ1-5, with a possible D match to TRBD1 (5 bases). Germline CDR1 MGHRA, CDR2 YSYEKL. Trimming stripped 0 bases from V and 7 bases from J, with 13 bases between. The length of the CDR3 is 15 residues. The CDR3 sequence is CASSQDGAVGQPQHF. DNA for the CDR3: TGCGCCAGCAGCCAAGATGGGGCAGTTGGCCAGCCCCAGCATTTT.

The gene calls are TRBV11-2 and TRBJ2-7; the D gene is possibly TRBD2 (6 bases). The CDR3 sequence is 17 residues long. Trimming stripped 1 base from V and 2 bases from J, with 18 bases between. Germline V CDR1 and CDR2: SGHAT, FQNNGV. The CDR3 sequence: CASSLGGVTRGPYEQYF. The CDR3 region has the DNA TGTGCCAGCAGCTTAGGGGGGGTGACAAGGGGCCCCTACGAGCAGTACTTC.